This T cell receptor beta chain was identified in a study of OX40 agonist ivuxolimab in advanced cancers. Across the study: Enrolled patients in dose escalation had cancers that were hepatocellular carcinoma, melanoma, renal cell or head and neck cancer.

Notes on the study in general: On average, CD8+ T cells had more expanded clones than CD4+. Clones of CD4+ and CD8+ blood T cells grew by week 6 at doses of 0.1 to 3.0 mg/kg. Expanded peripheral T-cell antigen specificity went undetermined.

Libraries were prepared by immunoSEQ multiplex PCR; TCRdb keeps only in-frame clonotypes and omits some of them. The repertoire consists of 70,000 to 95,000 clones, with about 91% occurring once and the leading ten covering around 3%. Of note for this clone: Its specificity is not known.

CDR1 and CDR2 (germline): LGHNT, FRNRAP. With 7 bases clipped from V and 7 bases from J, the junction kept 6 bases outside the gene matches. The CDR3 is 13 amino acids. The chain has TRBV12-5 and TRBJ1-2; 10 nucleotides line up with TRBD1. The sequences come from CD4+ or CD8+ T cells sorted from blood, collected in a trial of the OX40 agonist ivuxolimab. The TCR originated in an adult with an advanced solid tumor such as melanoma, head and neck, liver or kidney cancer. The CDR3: CASAPTGGPGYTF. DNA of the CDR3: TGTGCTAGTGCCCCGACAGGGGGCCCTGGCTACACCTTC.